The rows below give T cell receptor beta chains drawn from one sample of a study of cytomegalovirus exposure and HLA in healthy donors. The data were produced by immunoSEQ multiplex PCR, yet TCRdb's version contains in-frame clones alone and is incomplete. The sample gives under 85,000 clones, 80% to 95% of which show up once; about 5.4% is in the top ten. Sequencing was carried out using PBMCs. The source is a man between 18 and 29 years old in good health and CMV-seropositive. CDR3s include the opening cysteine and the closing phenylalanine or tryptophan. D genes are given only for firm matches. Clone sizes are given selectively: once, few, many, or a class where the clone is expanded.

TRBJ1-3 NA once TRBV5-5 CASSLSSFGNTIYF TGTGCCAGCAGCTTGTCGAGTTTCGGAAACACCATATATTTT
TRBJ2-7 TRBD1 NA TRBV5-1 CASSLEVTGGYEQYF TGCGCCAGCAGCTTGGAGGTGACAGGGGGCTACGAGCAGTACTTC
TRBJ1-1 NA NA TRBV6-1 CASLREMNTEAFF TGTGCCAGCCTCCGGGAGATGAACACTGAAGCTTTCTTT
TRBJ2-7 TRBD2 once TRBV5-4 CASSPQGLAGPNEQYF TGTGCCAGCAGCCCCCAAGGACTAGCGGGACCCAACGAGCAGTACTTC
TRBJ2-1 TRBD1 NA TRBV5-4 CASSKTGGASYNEQFF TGTGCCAGCAGCAAAACAGGGGGAGCGTCCTACAATGAGCAGTTCTTC
TRBJ2-3 TRBD1 NA TRBV6-4 CATRQGTREVDTQYF TGTGCCACCAGACAGGGGACGAGGGAAGTAGATACGCAGTATTTT
TRBJ2-2 TRBD1 NA TRBV5-1 CASSQPDRVAGELFF TGCGCCAGCAGCCAGCCGGACAGGGTAGCCGGGGAGCTGTTTTTT
TRBJ2-2 NA once TRBV7-3 CASSLLISGELFF TGTGCCAGCAGCTTACTTATTTCCGGGGAGCTGTTTTTT
TRBJ2-1 TRBD2 NA TRBV11-2 CASSLGLHEYNEQFF TGTGCCAGCAGCTTGGGACTACATGAATACAATGAGCAGTTCTTC
TRBJ1-4 NA few TRBV30 CAWSVQGSGGSEKLFF TGTGCCTGGAGTGTACAAGGTTCCGGAGGTAGTGAAAAACTGTTTTTT
TRBJ2-7 TRBD2 NA TRBV9 CASSVDAGGLPYEQYF TGTGCCAGCAGCGTAGACGCGGGAGGACTGCCCTACGAGCAGTACTTC
TRBJ2-7 TRBD1 NA TRBV5-1 CASSPGTGGYEQYF TGCGCCAGCAGCCCCGGGACAGGCGGGTACGAGCAGTACTTC
TRBJ1-5 NA NA TRBV19 CASSRSGTITLNQPQHF TGTGCCAGTAGTAGAAGTGGCACGATAACCCTCAATCAGCCCCAGCATTTT
TRBJ2-7 TRBD2 NA TRBV2 CASSPGGAVNYEQYF TGTGCCAGCAGCCCGGGAGGAGCGGTTAACTACGAGCAGTACTTC
TRBJ2-3 TRBD2 NA TRBV6-4 CASSPTSGSTDTQYF TGTGCCAGCAGCCCGACTAGCGGGAGCACAGATACGCAGTATTTT
TRBJ2-7 NA once TRBV29-1 CSAVEKTYEQYF TGCAGCGCGGTCGAGAAGACCTACGAGCAGTACTTC